This record covers a single T cell receptor (beta chain). Time point described: pretreatment peripheral blood. The sample comes from a study of PD-L1 blockade in urothelial cancer. Study overall: It was around 2014 that patients started atezolizumab at 1,200 mg intravenously every 3 weeks.

The investigators introduced synthetic TCR analog templates into each PCR as spikes. The assay was immunoSEQ multiplex PCR, and TCRdb's table has in-frame clones only and misses some. The sample holds some 100,000 clones, roughly 90% seen once. The receptor's source is a woman over 75 with urothelial cancer. Material: PBMCs, obtained around atezolizumab (anti-PD-L1) treatment.

CDR3 region: CASSTSGTGYISGYTF. In nucleotides, the CDR3 is TGTGCCAGCAGCACCTCCGGGACAGGCTATATTAGTGGCTACACCTTC. This chain connects TRBV5-4 to TRBJ1-2, with 8 nucleotides matching TRBD1. Germline V gene sequence: CDR1 SGHNT, CDR2 YYREEE (reference sequence). Trimming took 4 bases from V and 7 from J; bases not matched to a gene: 15. The CDR3 consists of 16 residues.